Listed below are T cell receptor beta chains from one sample, sequenced in a study of shared clonotypes between healthy human individuals. Profiling relied on immunoSEQ multiplex PCR, and the TCRdb table lists in-frame clones only, not all of them. This table holds about 600,000 clones, around 81% found once. The sequenced sample was PBMCs. Receptor source: a middle-aged woman in good health. Some clones in this sample may be carry-over from other donors' samples. The CDR3 runs from the conserved cysteine through the conserved F or W. Each record gives: CDR3 protein, J gene, clone size, V gene. Rows may omit the clone size; those that give it use once, few, many or a size class.

cdr3_aa: CASSSGRAGDTQYF
j_call: TRBJ2-3
clone_size: NA
v_call: TRBV5-1

cdr3_aa: CASSSYFRDTADTQYF
j_call: TRBJ2-3
clone_size: NA
v_call: TRBV13

cdr3_aa: CSVRSWGSYEQFF
j_call: TRBJ2-1
clone_size: NA
v_call: TRBV29-1

cdr3_aa: CASSEGGRRSSGANVLTF
j_call: TRBJ2-6
clone_size: once
v_call: TRBV6-1

cdr3_aa: CARLGGMNTEAFF
j_call: TRBJ1-1
clone_size: NA
v_call: TRBV28

cdr3_aa: CAISGGLAEIYEQYF
j_call: TRBJ2-7
clone_size: NA
v_call: TRBV10-3

cdr3_aa: CASSLFIPGTNEKLFF
j_call: TRBJ1-4
clone_size: NA
v_call: TRBV27

cdr3_aa: CASSSGTSGTEAFF
j_call: TRBJ1-1
clone_size: many
v_call: TRBV7-3

cdr3_aa: CASSGGLVWSGNTIYF
j_call: TRBJ1-3
clone_size: NA
v_call: TRBV28

cdr3_aa: CASSLSIAGSSYEQYF
j_call: TRBJ2-7
clone_size: NA
v_call: TRBV14

cdr3_aa: CASGEQGRGGELFF
j_call: TRBJ2-2
clone_size: few
v_call: TRBV28

cdr3_aa: CASSLEASGSYNEQFF
j_call: TRBJ2-1
clone_size: once
v_call: TRBV11-1

cdr3_aa: CASRTSGPGGEQFF
j_call: TRBJ2-1
clone_size: NA
v_call: TRBV10-2

cdr3_aa: CASSPSEGREQYF
j_call: TRBJ2-7
clone_size: NA
v_call: TRBV18

cdr3_aa: CASNIGDYLTGELFF
j_call: TRBJ2-2
clone_size: NA
v_call: TRBV5-8

cdr3_aa: CASSPIGQSQYF
j_call: TRBJ2-5
clone_size: NA
v_call: TRBV18

cdr3_aa: CASSAGLAGDNEQFF
j_call: TRBJ2-1
clone_size: NA
v_call: TRBV18

cdr3_aa: CASSLRSGQGEQFF
j_call: TRBJ2-1
clone_size: NA
v_call: TRBV28

cdr3_aa: CASRTDPTNEKLFF
j_call: TRBJ1-4
clone_size: NA
v_call: TRBV6-6

cdr3_aa: CASSVGSGLAGAGELFF
j_call: TRBJ2-2
clone_size: NA
v_call: TRBV2

cdr3_aa: CASSLLGEGETQYF
j_call: TRBJ2-5
clone_size: NA
v_call: TRBV27

cdr3_aa: CAWSVGLAADEQFF
j_call: TRBJ2-1
clone_size: NA
v_call: TRBV30

cdr3_aa: CSVSAEQFF
j_call: TRBJ2-1
clone_size: NA
v_call: TRBV29-1

cdr3_aa: CASSPGTSGRAGETQYF
j_call: TRBJ2-5
clone_size: NA
v_call: TRBV7-2

cdr3_aa: CASSPTGQGGRNIQYF
j_call: TRBJ2-4
clone_size: NA
v_call: TRBV18

cdr3_aa: CASRFGQGTNTGELFF
j_call: TRBJ2-2
clone_size: NA
v_call: TRBV7-9

cdr3_aa: CASSQGGAYNEQFF
j_call: TRBJ2-1
clone_size: NA
v_call: TRBV4-2

cdr3_aa: CASSLERQGDTEAFF
j_call: TRBJ1-1
clone_size: NA
v_call: TRBV27

cdr3_aa: CASSLGAGGVNEQFF
j_call: TRBJ2-1
clone_size: NA
v_call: TRBV5-1

cdr3_aa: CASSLAGRNNEQFF
j_call: TRBJ2-1
clone_size: NA
v_call: TRBV5-1

cdr3_aa: CASSEVAGETDTQYF
j_call: TRBJ2-3
clone_size: few
v_call: TRBV6-1

cdr3_aa: CASSLDRAYEQYF
j_call: TRBJ2-7
clone_size: NA
v_call: TRBV11-2

cdr3_aa: CAWRPVYNEQFF
j_call: TRBJ2-1
clone_size: NA
v_call: TRBV30

cdr3_aa: CASSRASGELFF
j_call: TRBJ2-2
clone_size: NA
v_call: TRBV27

cdr3_aa: CASSVRLAGTNEQFF
j_call: TRBJ2-1
clone_size: NA
v_call: TRBV2

cdr3_aa: CASSKTGYEQYF
j_call: TRBJ2-7
clone_size: NA
v_call: TRBV18

cdr3_aa: CAISESLRGSQETQYF
j_call: TRBJ2-5
clone_size: NA
v_call: TRBV10-3

cdr3_aa: CASSANLRDEQYF
j_call: TRBJ2-7
clone_size: few
v_call: TRBV9

cdr3_aa: CASSQVGQPQHF
j_call: TRBJ1-5
clone_size: NA
v_call: TRBV4-1

cdr3_aa: CAWSVRYGGGSSYEQYF
j_call: TRBJ2-7
clone_size: once
v_call: TRBV30

cdr3_aa: CASSLGPPQETQYF
j_call: TRBJ2-5
clone_size: NA
v_call: TRBV5-1

cdr3_aa: CASSYSSGAYEQYF
j_call: TRBJ2-7
clone_size: once
v_call: TRBV6-5

cdr3_aa: CASSVDHSDYEQYF
j_call: TRBJ2-7
clone_size: NA
v_call: TRBV9

cdr3_aa: CASSGLPPSYGYTF
j_call: TRBJ1-2
clone_size: NA
v_call: TRBV28

cdr3_aa: CASSSDGGAAFF
j_call: TRBJ1-1
clone_size: NA
v_call: TRBV27

cdr3_aa: CASSLGSLATTSYEQYF
j_call: TRBJ2-7
clone_size: NA
v_call: TRBV28

cdr3_aa: CASSPLGQSSYEQYF
j_call: TRBJ2-7
clone_size: NA
v_call: TRBV13

cdr3_aa: CASRKGLAGEGEQFF
j_call: TRBJ2-1
clone_size: NA
v_call: TRBV7-6

cdr3_aa: CASSSGLAGIGWQFF
j_call: TRBJ2-1
clone_size: NA
v_call: TRBV11-2

cdr3_aa: CASSLSGTEAFF
j_call: TRBJ1-1
clone_size: once
v_call: TRBV27

cdr3_aa: CASRLRFRNEKLFF
j_call: TRBJ1-4
clone_size: NA
v_call: TRBV5-8

cdr3_aa: CASSQDPGTDTQYF
j_call: TRBJ2-3
clone_size: NA
v_call: TRBV14

cdr3_aa: CASSEEGRSPLHF
j_call: TRBJ1-6
clone_size: NA
v_call: TRBV2